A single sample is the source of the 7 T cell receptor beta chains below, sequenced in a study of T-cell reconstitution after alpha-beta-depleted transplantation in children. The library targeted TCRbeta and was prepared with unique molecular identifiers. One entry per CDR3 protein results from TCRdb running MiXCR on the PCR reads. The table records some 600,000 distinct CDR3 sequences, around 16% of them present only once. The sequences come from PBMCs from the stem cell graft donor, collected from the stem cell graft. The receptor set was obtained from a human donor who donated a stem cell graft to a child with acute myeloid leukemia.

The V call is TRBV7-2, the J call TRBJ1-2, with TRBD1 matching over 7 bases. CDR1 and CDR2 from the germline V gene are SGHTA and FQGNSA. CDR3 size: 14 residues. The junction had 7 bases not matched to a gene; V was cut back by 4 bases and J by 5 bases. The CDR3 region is CASSSPGQLYGYTF. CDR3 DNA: TGTGCCAGCAGCTCCCCGGGACAGTTATATGGCTACACCTTC. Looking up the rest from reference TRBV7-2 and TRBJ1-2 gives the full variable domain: GAGVSQSPSNKVTEKGKDVELRCDPISGHTALYWYRQSLGQGLEFLIYFQGNSAPDKSGLPSDRFSAERTGGSVSTLTIQRTQQEDSAVYLCASSSPGQLYGYTFGSGTRLTVV.

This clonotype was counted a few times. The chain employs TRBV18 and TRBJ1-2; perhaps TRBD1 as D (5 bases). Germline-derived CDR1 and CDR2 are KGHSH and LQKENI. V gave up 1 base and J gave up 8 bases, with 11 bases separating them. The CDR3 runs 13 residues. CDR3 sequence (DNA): TGTGCCAGCTCACCACGACCCAGGGAAGGCTACACCTTC. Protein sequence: CASSPRPREGYTF. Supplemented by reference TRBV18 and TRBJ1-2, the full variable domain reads NAGVMQNPRHLVRRRGQEARLRCSPMKGHSHVYWYRQLPEEGLKFMVYLQKENIIDESGMPKERFSAEFPKEGPSILRIQQVVRGDSAAYFCASSPRPREGYTFGSGTRLTVV.

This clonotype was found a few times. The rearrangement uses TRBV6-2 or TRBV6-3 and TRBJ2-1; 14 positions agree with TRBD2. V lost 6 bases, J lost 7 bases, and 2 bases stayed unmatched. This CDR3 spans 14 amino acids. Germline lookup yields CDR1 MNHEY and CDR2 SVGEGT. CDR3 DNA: TGTGCCAGCAGAAGACTAGCGGGGGGGAATGAGCAGTTCTTC. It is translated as CASRRLAGGNEQFF.

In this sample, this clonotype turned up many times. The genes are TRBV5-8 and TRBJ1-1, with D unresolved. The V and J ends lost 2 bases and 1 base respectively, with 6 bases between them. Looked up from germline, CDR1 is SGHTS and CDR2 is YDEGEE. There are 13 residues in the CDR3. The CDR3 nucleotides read TGTGCCAGCAGCTTAAGCAAGAACACTGAAGCTTTCTTT. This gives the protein CASSLSKNTEAFF.

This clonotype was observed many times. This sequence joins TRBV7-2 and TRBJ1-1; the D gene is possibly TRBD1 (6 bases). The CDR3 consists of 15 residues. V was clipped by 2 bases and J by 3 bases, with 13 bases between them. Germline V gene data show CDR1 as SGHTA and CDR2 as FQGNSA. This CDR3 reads CASSLRGTRDTEAFF. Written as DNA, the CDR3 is TGTGCCAGCAGCTTAAGGGGGACTAGGGACACTGAAGCTTTCTTT.

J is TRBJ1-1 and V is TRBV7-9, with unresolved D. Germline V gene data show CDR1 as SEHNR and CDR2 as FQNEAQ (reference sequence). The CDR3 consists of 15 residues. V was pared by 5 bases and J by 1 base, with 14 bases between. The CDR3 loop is CASSLPPARNTEAFF. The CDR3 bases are TGTGCCAGCAGCCTGCCTCCGGCCCGGAACACTGAAGCTTTCTTT.

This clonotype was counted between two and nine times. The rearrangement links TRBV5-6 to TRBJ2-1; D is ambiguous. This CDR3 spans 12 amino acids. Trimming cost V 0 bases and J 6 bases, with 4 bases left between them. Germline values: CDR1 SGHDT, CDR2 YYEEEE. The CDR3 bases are TGTGCCAGCAGCTTGGTGACCAATGAGCAGTTCTTC. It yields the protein CASSLVTNEQFF.